This section outlines one T cell receptor (beta chain) sequence together with its context. Its target is not known. At one end, the junction sequence differs from germline, possibly due to a read error. Then a second PCR, running roughly 7 to 12 cycles, was carried out with a sample-barcoded 5' primer and a J-beta primer mix. MiXCR, run by TCRdb on the 5' RACE reads, gives a single entry per CDR3 protein. The sample shows some 1 million distinct CDR3 sequences, 45% of them seen only once. The source of the sample is a study of blood T cells in healthy people across ages. Study results and caveats: The CMV status of each donor remained undetermined, and this could have confounded shifts in expanded clonotypes.

The CDR3 covers 16 residues. The germline V gene encodes CDR1 SGHKS and CDR2 YYEKEE (reference sequence). Drawing of peripheral blood yielded about 9.6 milliliters from each donor. The rearrangement joins TRBV5-5 to TRBJ2-2; 7 nucleotides line up with TRBD2. The sequence was collected from a woman aged 60-75 years in good health. The sequencing input was blood. DNA of the CDR3: TGTGCCAGCAGTTTCCTGGGAGGGGATTACACCAGGGAGCTGTTTTTT. Its translation is CASSFLGGDYTRELFF.